These T cell receptor beta chains were read from a single sample in a study of T cells after yellow fever vaccination. TCRdb called the 5' RACE reads again in MiXCR, with one record for every CDR3 protein. Of roughly 140,000 distinct CDR3 sequences in the sample, about 8% were seen once. The material was CD4+ T cells sorted from PBMCs, obtained 5 days after the yellow fever booster vaccination. These receptor sequences come from a man aged 30-40 years who received the YFV17D yellow fever vaccine. CDR3s include the opening cysteine and the closing phenylalanine or tryptophan. A D gene is named only where the DNA matches it firmly. Size is stated for part of the rows, as once, few or many counts, or as a class when the clone is expanded.

J,V,D,size,CDR3,DNA
TRBJ2-5,TRBV20-1,TRBD2,many,CSASGGGEETQYF,TGCAGTGCTAGTGGCGGGGGGGAGGAGACCCAGTACTTC
TRBJ2-7,TRBV5-1,NA,many,CASSAGISSYEQYF,TGCGCCAGCAGCGCGGGAATAAGCTCCTACGAGCAGTACTTC
TRBJ1-1,TRBV20-1,NA,NA,CSACRGNTEAFF,TGCAGTGCTTGCCGGGGGAACACTGAAGCTTTCTTT
TRBJ2-5,TRBV28,NA,many,CASRVALRGETQYF,TGTGCCAGCAGGGTTGCCCTCAGAGGAGAGACCCAGTACTTC
TRBJ2-3,TRBV7-2,NA,many,CASSLVRDTQYF,TGTGCCAGCAGCTTAGTCCGGGATACGCAGTATTTT
TRBJ2-3,TRBV10-3,TRBD1,many,CAISDGSRTGGKDTQYF,TGTGCCATCAGTGATGGTAGTAGGACAGGGGGAAAAGATACGCAGTATTTT
TRBJ2-7,TRBV12-3/TRBV12-4,NA,few,CASSRDTSEQYF,TGTGCCAGCAGTCGGGACACTAGCGAGCAGTACTTC
TRBJ2-6,TRBV2,TRBD2,many,CASSPLSGILAGANVLTF,TGTGCCAGCAGCCCCCTGAGCGGGATCTTAGCCGGGGCCAACGTCCTGACTTTC
TRBJ1-5,TRBV7-2,NA,NA,CASSLTRTANSNQPQHF,TGTGCCAGCAGCTTAACTAGGACAGCAAATAGCAATCAGCCCCAGCATTTT
TRBJ1-6,TRBV12-3/TRBV12-4,NA,once,CASSLRVQGNSPLHF,TGTGCCAGCAGTTTACGGGTGCAGGGTAATTCACCCCTCCACTTT
TRBJ2-6,TRBV27,NA,many,CASSSPTTPSGANVLTF,TGTGCCAGCAGTTCCCCGACTACCCCCTCTGGGGCCAACGTCCTGACTTTC
TRBJ2-7,TRBV4-2,TRBD2,many,CASSPSGNEQYF,TGTGCCAGCAGCCCTAGCGGGAACGAGCAGTACTTC